This paragraph covers one T cell receptor beta chain sequence. As yet, its antigen is unknown. These data originate in a study of monozygotic twins with inflammatory bowel disease. TCRdb reprocessed the 5' RACE reads and stores each CDR3 protein as one record, lacking DNA. The sample totals approximately 330,000 distinct CDR3 sequences. Findings and limits, study-wide: Repertoire likeness was no different across concordant and discordant twins, perhaps owing to restricted power.

The CDR3 loop spans 15 amino acids. CDR1 MNHEY and CDR2 SMNVEV come from the germline V gene (reference sequence). The sequenced sample was blood. This sequence originates from a human donor with ulcerative colitis or Crohn's disease, or a healthy co-twin of an affected twin (not recorded which). This chain joins TRBV27 and TRBJ2-7; TCRdb selects TRBD1, and the lack of DNA leaves this call unchecked. CDR3 loop: CASSWGAGNSYEQYF.